This TCR beta chain was recorded in a study of T cell changes during pregnancy in multiple sclerosis. Clones were read by immunoSEQ multiplex PCR, and TCRdb kept only the in-frame ones, dropping some. The sample has more than 65,000 clones; about nine tenths are singletons. This clone was detected a few times. Because the CDR3's place on the DNA is in doubt, the DNA is left out and the CDR3 is given as listed by TCRdb. Inclusive of both ends, the CDR3 amounts to 14 amino acids. Germline CDR1 reads MNHEY; CDR2 reads SMNVEV (reference sequence). The V gene is TRBV27, the J gene TRBJ2-1; the D call in the table, TRBD2, was not verified against the DNA. This clonotype originated in a female donor with multiple sclerosis, enrolled in a pregnancy study. This specimen was peripheral blood, taken in the first trimester of pregnancy. CDR3 region: CASTWGSGIGQAFF.